Below, 25 T cell receptor beta chains from the same sample are listed, as sequenced in a study of identical twins. One entry per CDR3 protein results from TCRdb running MiXCR on the 5' RACE reads. The sample consists of under 900,000 distinct CDR3 sequences, around a sixth of them appearing once. The same sample was also used in a study of T cells expressing NK-cell markers.

The sequenced material came from PBMCs. Receptors originate from a woman aged 18-29 years in good health.

The chain has TRBV12-3 or TRBV12-4 and TRBJ2-5; tentatively, D is TRBD2 (6 bases). CDR3 length: 15 amino acids. V lost 5 bases to trimming and J lost 2 bases, with 15 bases between them. The CDR3 bases are TGTGCCAGCAGTCGGTGGACGGGAGTGCAAGAGACCCAGTACTTC. This encodes CASSRWTGVQETQYF.

This clonotype turned up a few times. The V gene is TRBV10-3, the J gene TRBJ2-3; D is perhaps TRBD1 (6 bases). Trimming left V 0 bases short and J 3 bases short, with 7 bases between. The germline gives CDR1 ENHRY, CDR2 SYGVKD. The CDR3 has 14 residues. The DNA of the CDR3 is TGTGCCATCAGTGAGTCGCAGGGGACAGATACGCAGTATTTT. Its translation: CAISESQGTDTQYF.

This chain uses TRBV5-1 with TRBJ2-1, with unresolved D. The CDR3 is made up of 14 amino acids. Per germline, CDR1 SGHRS and CDR2 YFSETQ. Trimming cost V 5 bases and J 2 bases, with 11 bases left between them. The CDR3: CASRLEGAYNEQFF. In DNA form, the CDR3 reads TGCGCCAGCAGACTGGAAGGAGCCTACAATGAGCAGTTCTTC.

V usage is TRBV12-3 or TRBV12-4 and J usage is TRBJ2-1; D tentatively fits TRBD1 or TRBD2 (5 bases each). The CDR3 has 16 residues. Trimming stripped 6 bases from V and 10 bases from J, with 25 bases between. DNA for the CDR3: TGTGCCAGCAGGGAACGGGAAGGGGCCTTCGTGGCAGAGCAGTTCTTC. It yields the protein CASREREGAFVAEQFF.

This clonotype was recorded at least ten times. The chain uses TRBV12-3 or TRBV12-4 and TRBJ1-6; a possible D gene is TRBD1 (5 bases). V gave up 6 bases and J gave up 10 bases, with 13 bases separating them. The CDR3 has 13 residues. The CDR3 loop reads CASRLGGESPLHF. In DNA, the CDR3 is TGTGCCAGCAGGTTGGGGGGGGAATCACCCCTCCACTTT.

This clonotype occurred a few times. The rearrangement uses TRBV27 and TRBJ2-7, with D hard to call. V was cut by 4 bases and J by 5 bases, with 12 bases left in between. The CDR3 loop spans 13 amino acids. Germline CDR1 reads MNHEY; CDR2 reads SMNVEV (reference sequence). The CDR3: CASSSEMGHEQYF. The CDR3 nucleotides are TGTGCCAGCAGTTCCGAAATGGGTCACGAGCAGTACTTC.

This chain connects TRBV3-1 to TRBJ1-1, with D perhaps TRBD1 (6 bases). CDR3 length equals 17 residues. Germline V lookup: CDR1 LGHDT, CDR2 YNNKEL (reference sequence). Trimming stripped 1 base from V and 1 base from J, with 16 bases between. CDR3: CASSQGPRTAKNTEAFF. The DNA of the CDR3 is TGTGCCAGCAGCCAAGGCCCGAGGACAGCCAAGAACACTGAAGCTTTCTTT.

This chain connects TRBV20-1 to TRBJ1-3; D remains unclear. Trimming took off 1 base at V and 2 bases at J, with 18 bases between the two ends. This CDR3 is 17 amino acids long. The V gene's germline CDR1 is DFQATT and CDR2 SNEGSKA (reference sequence). CDR3: CSARVHGQIIPGNTIYF. CDR3 nucleotides: TGCAGTGCTAGAGTACACGGTCAAATTATACCTGGAAACACCATATATTTT.

This clonotype occurred a few times. The V call is TRBV7-9, the J call TRBJ2-2; unclear D gene. V was shortened by 3 bases and J by 5 bases, with 7 bases between the two germline ends. Looked up from germline, CDR1 is SEHNR and CDR2 is FQNEAQ (reference sequence). CDR3 size: 13 residues. The CDR3 sequence is CASSFTTTGELFF. The CDR3 DNA reads TGTGCCAGCAGCTTTACTACGACCGGGGAGCTGTTTTTT.

This clonotype was recorded a few times. The chain links TRBV6-5 to TRBJ2-7; TRBD1 is a possible D gene (6 bases). Trimming pared 2 bases from V and 2 bases from J, leaving 16 bases between. The CDR3 runs 16 residues. The germline V gene has CDR1 MNHEY and CDR2 SVGAGI. The CDR3 loop is CASSYGVWRTAYEQYF. CDR3 in DNA: TGTGCCAGCAGTTACGGAGTTTGGCGGACAGCCTACGAGCAGTACTTC.

This chain uses TRBV12-3 or TRBV12-4 with TRBJ2-3, with D possibly matching TRBD2 (6 bases). This CDR3 spans 17 amino acids. Trimming took 7 bases from V and 0 from J, leaving 20 bases between them. The CDR3 region has the DNA TGTGCCAGCACCTCCGGGACTCATGCTTCTAGCACAGATACGCAGTATTTT. Translation gives CASTSGTHASSTDTQYF.

V is TRBV10-3 and J is TRBJ2-5; D is ambiguous. This CDR3 has 15 residues. V was cut by 0 bases and J by 1 base, with 9 bases left in between. CDR1 ENHRY and CDR2 SYGVKD come from the germline V gene. The CDR3 here is CAISESPRGQETQYF. The CDR3 DNA follows: TGTGCCATCAGTGAGTCCCCCCGAGGCCAAGAGACCCAGTACTTC.

This clonotype has only one observation. The gene calls are TRBV11-3 and TRBJ1-1, with a possible D match to TRBD1 (5 bases). Per germline, CDR1 SGHNT and CDR2 YENEEA. The CDR3 is 15 residues long. V shed 5 bases and J shed 0 bases, with 13 bases lying between them. CDR3 sequence reads: CASSSLGTMNTEAFF. The CDR3 DNA sequence: TGTGCCAGCAGCAGTTTGGGGACCATGAACACTGAAGCTTTCTTT.

This clonotype was found a few times. This chain connects TRBV20-1 to TRBJ2-7, with D perhaps matching TRBD1 (6 bases). The CDR3 spans 14 residues. CDR1 and CDR2 (germline): DFQATT, SNEGSKA (reference sequence). The ends were cut back, 0 bases at V and 2 bases at J, with 11 bases in the middle. In DNA form, the CDR3 reads TGCAGTGCTAGAGATCTAGCAGGGGCCTACGAGCAGTACTTC. Translating gives CSARDLAGAYEQYF.

This clonotype was counted only a few times. The chain recombines TRBV5-1 with TRBJ2-7, with 9 positions matching TRBD2. This CDR3 region has 17 residues. CDR1 and CDR2 from the germline V gene are SGHRS and YFSETQ. The ends lost 0 bases at V and 1 base at J; junction bases unmatched: 8. Written as DNA, the CDR3 is TGCGCCAGCAGCTTGGGAATTAGCGGGAGTAGTTCCTACGAGCAGTACTTC. Translating gives CASSLGISGSSSYEQYF.

This clonotype was counted many times. The rearrangement joins TRBV6-1 to TRBJ1-2; D not certain. CDR3 length: 14 residues. Germline CDR1 reads MNHNS; CDR2 reads SASEGT. Trimming stripped 6 bases from V and 3 bases from J, with 14 bases between. CDR3 nucleotide sequence: TGTGCCAGCAGCCCACGGATCTTGGACTATGGCTACACCTTC. Amino acid sequence: CASSPRILDYGYTF.

This clonotype was observed a handful of times. This chain links TRBV12-3 or TRBV12-4 with TRBJ1-3; D ambiguous. The CDR3 has 12 residues. V was trimmed by 1 base and J by 7 bases, leaving 5 bases between them. CDR3 loop: CASSLGSNTIYF. DNA of the CDR3: TGTGCCAGCAGTTTAGGTAGTAACACCATATATTTT.

This clonotype was seen repeatedly, ten times or more. The gene calls are TRBV6-2 or TRBV6-3 and TRBJ2-1; 7 bases fit TRBD2. Germline CDR1 MNHEY, CDR2 SVGEGT. There are 14 residues in the CDR3. V was clipped by 6 bases and J by 0 bases; unmatched bases: 2. The CDR3 sequence: CASSGGSSYNEQFF. For the CDR3, the DNA is TGTGCCAGCAGCGGGGGGAGCTCCTACAATGAGCAGTTCTTC.

As to this clonotype: At one end, the junction sequence differs from germline, possibly due to a read error. The J gene is TRBJ2-7, the V gene TRBV11-2; 8 bases align to TRBD2. The CDR3 has 13 amino acids. The germline V gene has CDR1 SGHAT and CDR2 FQNNGV. CDR3 nucleotides: TGTGCCAGCAGCTTAGCTTCGGGGGGGACGGGCCAGTTC. This encodes CASSLASGGTGQF.

This clonotype was recorded once. The chain joins TRBV25-1 to TRBJ2-5, with D perhaps TRBD1 or TRBD2 (6 bases each). Germline V gene data show CDR1 as MGHDK and CDR2 as SYGVNS. The CDR3 covers 14 residues. Trimming removed 8 bases from V and 5 bases from J, with 18 bases in between. CDR3 amino acids: CASRGPGSWETQYF. DNA for the CDR3: TGTGCCAGCCGGGGGCCAGGCTCGTGGGAGACCCAGTACTTC.

This chain uses TRBV3-1 with TRBJ2-6; no definite D call. Germline lookup yields CDR1 LGHDT and CDR2 YNNKEL (reference sequence). The V and J ends lost 0 bases and 4 bases respectively, with 10 bases between them. CDR3 length: 16 amino acids. The chain's CDR3 is CASSQEQRAGANVLTF. CDR3 DNA sequence: TGTGCCAGCAGCCAAGAACAGCGCGCGGGGGCCAACGTCCTGACTTTC.

The chain couples TRBV20-1 to TRBJ2-2; possible D gene TRBD1, 5 bases. V gave up 5 bases and J gave up 6 bases, with 10 bases separating them. There are 12 residues in the CDR3. Germline-derived CDR1 and CDR2 are DFQATT and SNEGSKA (reference sequence). As DNA, the CDR3 is TGCAGTGCTGGGGCCTCTCCCGGGGAGCTGTTTTTT. This sequence encodes CSAGASPGELFF.

The chain joins TRBV5-1 to TRBJ2-7; 7 bases map to TRBD1. Germline-derived CDR1 and CDR2 are SGHRS and YFSETQ. With V trimmed by 3 bases and J by 4 bases, 7 bases remained unmatched. The CDR3 contains 14 residues. The CDR3 spells CASSSRQGRYEQYF. The DNA for the CDR3 is TGCGCCAGCAGCTCCCGACAGGGTCGATACGAGCAGTACTTC.

This clonotype came up a few times. The chain couples TRBV5-6 to TRBJ1-5, with D perhaps matching TRBD1 (5 bases). V dropped 9 bases and J dropped 4 bases, with 17 bases sitting between them. Germline V gene lookup returns CDR1 SGHDT and CDR2 YYEEEE. The CDR3 is made up of 14 amino acids. In nucleotides, the CDR3 is TGTGCCACAAGCCGACGGGGGACTAATCAGCCCCAGCATTTT. Its protein is CATSRRGTNQPQHF. The complete variable domain, with remaining parts taken from reference TRBV5-6 and TRBJ1-5, reads DAGVTQSPTHLIKTRGQQVTLRCSPKSGHDTVSWYQQALGQGPQFIFQYYEEEERQRGNFPDRFSGHQFPNYSSELNVNALLLGDSALYLCATSRRGTNQPQHFGDGTRLSIL.

This clonotype was observed a few times. The J gene is TRBJ2-7, the V gene TRBV20-1; possible D gene TRBD1, 6 bases. V lost 0 bases and J 3 bases, leaving 9 bases between the germline ends. The CDR3 runs 13 residues. CDR1 and CDR2 from the germline V gene are DFQATT and SNEGSKA (reference sequence). CDR3 sequence (DNA): TGCAGTGCTAGAGACCCAGGGGACTACGAGCAGTACTTC. It encodes CSARDPGDYEQYF.